The 22 T cell receptor beta chains reported below all come from one sample, sequenced in a study of blood T cell repertoires in COVID-19. Measured with immunoSEQ multiplex PCR; TCRdb has only the in-frame clones, and not every one. The data contain some 87,000 clones, 70% to 90% of them seen just once; the ten biggest clones take up roughly 10%. Sequencing was done on a sample of peripheral blood. Receptor source: a woman in her seventies with active or convalescent COVID-19.

J is TRBJ2-4 and V is TRBV10-3, with TRBD2 identical over 7 bases. The CDR3 is 18 residues long. V gave up 1 base and J gave up 0 bases; unmatched junction bases: 9. The germline V gene has CDR1 ENHRY and CDR2 SYGVKD. CDR3 loop: CAISEFLAETLAKNIQYF. CDR3 DNA sequence: TGTGCCATCAGTGAGTTTCTAGCGGAGACATTAGCCAAAAACATTCAGTACTTC.

The rearrangement links TRBV27 to TRBJ2-7; TRBD1 might be the D (6 bases). Germline-derived CDR1 and CDR2 are MNHEY and SMNVEV (reference sequence). V was clipped by 4 bases and J by 3 bases, with 13 bases between them. This CDR3 spans 14 amino acids. As DNA, the CDR3 is TGTGCCAGCAGTTCCTATACAGGGAGCTACGAGCAGTACTTC. Residues: CASSSYTGSYEQYF.

The chain has TRBV6-6 and TRBJ2-7; the match to TRBD1 covers 8 bases. There are 15 residues in the CDR3. Germline-derived CDR1 and CDR2 are MNHNY and SVGAGI (reference sequence). Trimming removed 4 bases from V and 5 bases from J; junction bases left unmatched: 10. CDR3 bases: TGTGCCAGCAGTTCCGCGACAGGGGTCGATCACGAGCAGTACTTC. Its protein is CASSSATGVDHEQYF.

The chain employs TRBV28 and TRBJ1-2; 10 bases agree with TRBD1. Looked up from germline, CDR1 is MDHEN and CDR2 is SYDVKM. J gave up 8 bases and V 11 bases, and 17 bases lay outside the gene matches. This CDR3 has 15 amino acids. CDR3: CASMVLDRGASGYTF. CDR3 nucleotides: TGTGCCTCGATGGTACTGGACAGGGGGGCTAGCGGCTACACCTTC.

The rearrangement links TRBV6-6 to TRBJ1-2; the match to TRBD1 covers 8 bases. The CDR3 spans 15 residues. Germline trimming cut 6 bases from V and 0 bases from J; bases unmatched to any gene: 6. Germline V CDR1 and CDR2: MNHNY, SVGAGI (reference sequence). The CDR3 here is CASSRTGGANYGYTF. The CDR3 bases are TGTGCCAGCAGCCGCACAGGGGGGGCTAACTATGGCTACACCTTC.

The chain carries TRBV11-3 and TRBJ2-5; a possible D gene is TRBD1 (6 bases). Trimming left V 1 base short and J 4 bases short, with 13 bases between. Germline CDR1 and CDR2: SGHNT and YENEEA. CDR3 length: 15 residues. The CDR3 DNA sequence: TGTGCCAGCAGCTTAGGAGGTTTCAGGGGAGAGACCCAGTACTTC. Translating gives CASSLGGFRGETQYF.

V is TRBV7-8 and J is TRBJ2-4, with D tentatively TRBD1 (5 bases). The CDR3 sequence is 19 residues long. Germline CDR1 SGHVS, CDR2 FQNEAQ. V lost 1 base, J lost 2 bases, and 21 bases lay in between. The CDR3 region is CASSLVARGSGISKNIQYF. CDR3 DNA sequence: TGTGCCAGCAGCTTAGTCGCTCGTGGGTCAGGGATATCCAAAAACATTCAGTACTTC.

The chain links TRBV5-6 to TRBJ2-7; D perhaps matches TRBD1 (6 bases). The germline V gene encodes CDR1 SGHDT and CDR2 YYEEEE. V was trimmed by 0 bases and J by 3 bases, leaving 22 bases between them. CDR3 length: 18 residues. The CDR3 nucleotides are TGTGCCAGCAGCTTGGAATTCAGGATAAAGGCAGGGGTCTACGAGCAGTACTTC. As protein: CASSLEFRIKAGVYEQYF.

V and J are TRBV11-2 and TRBJ2-2; D perhaps matches TRBD1 (6 bases). V dropped 8 bases and J dropped 5 bases, with 18 bases sitting between them. From germline, CDR1 is SGHAT and CDR2 FQNNGV. This CDR3 comprises 15 residues. CDR3 coding DNA: TGTGCCAGCCGCCAGGCCAGGGGCCCGACCGGGGAGCTGTTTTTT. Amino acids: CASRQARGPTGELFF.

This chain connects TRBV18 to TRBJ1-3; D remains unclear. CDR1 is KGHSH and CDR2 is LQKENI in the germline V gene. V was cut by 5 bases and J by 8 bases, with 16 bases left in between. The CDR3 has 14 amino acids. For the CDR3, the DNA is TGTGCCAGCTCAGTCCAGCCTGAGGCTTACACCATATATTTT. It specifies CASSVQPEAYTIYF.

J is TRBJ2-1 and V is TRBV10-3; 9 nucleotides match TRBD2. Germline V gene lookup returns CDR1 ENHRY and CDR2 SYGVKD. The V and J ends lost 3 bases and 0 bases, in that order; junction bases with no gene match: 12. This CDR3 spans 19 amino acids. CDR3: CAISDQRGEGVSSYNEQFF. The DNA for the CDR3 is TGTGCCATCAGTGACCAGCGGGGGGAAGGGGTTAGCTCCTACAATGAGCAGTTCTTC.

The rearrangement links TRBV6-2 or TRBV6-3 to TRBJ2-1; 8 nucleotides align to TRBD1. This CDR3 has 13 residues. Germline-derived CDR1 and CDR2 are MNHEY and SVGEGT. Losses at the gene ends were 2 bases for V and 12 bases for J; bases not matched to a gene: 6. CDR3 sequence: CASSYGTGRLQFF. The CDR3 DNA is TGTGCCAGCAGTTACGGGACAGGTCGCCTGCAGTTCTTC.

The chain combines TRBV19 with TRBJ2-2; D call uncertain. The V end was cut by 10 bases, the J end by 1 base, with 13 bases between. CDR1 LNHDA and CDR2 SQIVND come from the germline V gene (reference sequence). CDR3 size: 14 residues. This chain's CDR3 is CATTAGQNTGELFF. CDR3 nucleotides: TGTGCCACCACGGCAGGTCAGAACACCGGGGAGCTGTTTTTT.

This sequence joins TRBV5-1 and TRBJ2-1; possibly TRBD2 for D (6 bases). Germline CDR1 and CDR2: SGHRS and YFSETQ. V was shortened by 0 bases and J by 1 base, with 11 bases between the two germline ends. This CDR3 is 16 amino acids long. The CDR3 is CASSLVAGGSYNEQFF. The CDR3 coding sequence is TGCGCCAGCAGCTTGGTTGCTGGGGGGTCCTACAATGAGCAGTTCTTC.

The chain uses TRBV28 and TRBJ1-6; perhaps TRBD1 as D (5 bases). Germline V gene lookup returns CDR1 MDHEN and CDR2 SYDVKM. V lost 1 base to trimming and J lost 3 bases, with 16 bases between them. The CDR3 is made up of 18 amino acids. CDR3 amino acids: CASSLSRQVGGYNSPLHF. As DNA, the CDR3 is TGTGCCAGCAGTTTATCTCGGCAAGTCGGGGGCTATAATTCACCCCTCCACTTT.

The rearrangement joins TRBV7-9 to TRBJ1-1; tentatively, D is TRBD1 (6 bases). Trimming took 3 bases from V and 3 from J, leaving 11 bases between them. The CDR3 sequence is 14 residues long. Germline V gives CDR1 SEHNR, CDR2 FQNEAQ (reference sequence). CDR3 amino acids: CASSFQGSDTEAFF. The CDR3 coding sequence is TGTGCCAGCAGCTTCCAGGGGTCGGACACTGAAGCTTTCTTT.

The CDR3 sequence: CASSGTEQRNSPLHF. CDR3 nucleotide sequence: TGTGCCAGCAGTGGGACAGAGCAGAGAAATTCACCCCTCCACTTT. The chain employs TRBV2 and TRBJ1-6; D might be TRBD1 (6 bases). V was clipped by 4 bases and J by 7 bases, with 14 bases between them. The germline V gene has CDR1 SNHLY and CDR2 FYNNEI. This CDR3 contains 15 residues.

The genes are TRBV6-2 or TRBV6-3 and TRBJ1-1; no firm D call. Trimming cost V 5 bases and J 1 base, with 8 bases left between them. This CDR3 spans 13 amino acids. Germline CDR1 is MNHEY and CDR2 is SVGEGT. In DNA, the CDR3 is TGTGCCAGCAGTCTCCGAGGGAACACTGAAGCTTTCTTT. Encoded protein: CASSLRGNTEAFF.

This clone appeared a few times. CDR3: CASSDGGGHPSRGYTF. For the CDR3, the DNA is TGTGCCAGCAGCGACGGGGGGGGACATCCCTCCCGTGGCTACACCTTC. The chain combines TRBV6-4 with TRBJ1-2; D possibly corresponds to TRBD1 (6 bases). The V end was cut by 6 bases, the J end by 7 bases, with 24 bases between. Germline CDR1 reads MRHNA; CDR2 reads SNTAGT. This CDR3 is built from 16 residues.

This chain connects TRBV21-1 to TRBJ1-1; the listed D gene, TRBD1, was not tested against the DNA. TRBV21-1 is classified as a pseudogene. The CDR3 covers 16 residues. This chain's CDR3 is CASSYQPTGGLNEAFF. The CDR3 nucleotides read TGTGCCAGCAGCTACCAGCCGACAGGGGGCCTTAACGAAGCTTTCTTT.

Only one count was recorded for this clone. The chain links TRBV18 to TRBJ2-3; 14 nucleotides align to TRBD2. V gave up 3 bases and J gave up 4 bases; unmatched junction bases: 3. Germline V CDR1 and CDR2: KGHSH, LQKENI. The CDR3 consists of 16 residues. For the CDR3, the DNA is TGTGCCAGCTCACCGAGGACTAGCGGGGGGTCAGATACGCAGTATTTT. Translated: CASSPRTSGGSDTQYF. Full variable domain (missing parts from reference TRBV18 and TRBJ2-3): NAGVMQNPRHLVRRRGQEARLRCSPMKGHSHVYWYRQLPEEGLKFMVYLQKENIIDESGMPKERFSAEFPKEGPSILRIQQVVRGDSAAYFCASSPRTSGGSDTQYFGPGTRLTVL.

This clone was picked up a small number of times. This chain connects TRBV5-5 to TRBJ1-1, with TRBD1 matching 11 bases. Per the germline V gene, CDR1 is SGHKS and CDR2 is YYEKEE (reference sequence). J was trimmed by 2 bases and V by 4 bases; bases with no gene match: 7. This CDR3 comprises 16 residues. The DNA for the CDR3 is TGTGCCAGCAGCCGGGGACGGACAGGGGGCAACACTGAAGCTTTCTTT. Translated: CASSRGRTGGNTEAFF.